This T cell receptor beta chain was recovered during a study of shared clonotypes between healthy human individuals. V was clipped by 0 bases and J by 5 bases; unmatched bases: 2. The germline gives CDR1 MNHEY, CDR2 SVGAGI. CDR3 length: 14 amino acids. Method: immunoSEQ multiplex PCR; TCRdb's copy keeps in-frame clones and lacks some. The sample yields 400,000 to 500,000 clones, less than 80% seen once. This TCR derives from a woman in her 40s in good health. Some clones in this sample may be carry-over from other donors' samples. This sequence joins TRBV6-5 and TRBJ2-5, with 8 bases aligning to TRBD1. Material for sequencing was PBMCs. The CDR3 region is CASSYSTGAETQYF. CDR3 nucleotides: TGTGCCAGCAGTTACTCGACAGGGGCGGAGACCCAGTACTTC.